Presented here are 27 T cell receptor beta chains from one specimen sequenced in a study of T cell responses to AZD1222 COVID-19 vaccine. TCRdb keeps only in-frame clones here, not all; method: immunoSEQ multiplex PCR. The table lists under 200,000 clones, 88% of them singletons, with 5.5% in the top ten. Material: peripheral blood, obtained on day 0 of AZD1222 vaccination. The receptor source for this set is an adult in good health.

This clone was seen a single time. The genes are TRBV6-1 and TRBJ1-1; the D is unclear. V gave up 2 bases and J gave up 4 bases, with 8 bases separating them. The CDR3 loop spans 13 amino acids. The V gene's germline CDR1 is MNHNS and CDR2 SASEGT. CDR3 sequence reads: CASSEMGFTEAFF. Here the CDR3 DNA reads TGTGCCAGCAGTGAAATGGGGTTCACTGAAGCTTTCTTT.

This chain links TRBV28 with TRBJ1-6; a weak D match, TRBD1 (6 bases). The CDR3 totals 16 residues. Germline V gene data show CDR1 as MDHEN and CDR2 as SYDVKM. V dropped 5 bases and J dropped 0 bases, with 11 bases sitting between them. In DNA form, the CDR3 reads TGTGCCAGCAGTCCCGGACAGAGCTCCTATAATTCACCCCTCCACTTT. This gives the protein CASSPGQSSYNSPLHF.

The CDR3 reads CASSQFDSGGAADTQYF. The CDR3 region has the DNA TGTGCCAGCAGCCAATTCGATAGCGGGGGGGCGGCAGATACGCAGTATTTT. V gene TRBV7-6 combines with J gene TRBJ2-3; 11 bases map to TRBD2. The trim removed 5 bases at V and 4 bases at J, leaving 11 bases unmatched. The CDR3 length is 17 residues. Per the germline V gene, CDR1 is SGHVS and CDR2 is FNYEAQ.

The chain has TRBV20-1 and TRBJ2-1; no reliable D call. The CDR3 contains 11 residues. V dropped 4 bases and J dropped 5 bases, with 6 bases sitting between them. Germline CDR1 reads DFQATT; CDR2 reads SNEGSKA (reference sequence). The CDR3 here is CSAKDDNEQFF. The CDR3 nucleotides read TGCAGTGCTAAAGACGACAATGAGCAGTTCTTC.

The V call is TRBV27, the J call TRBJ1-5, with 8 bases identical to TRBD1. V lost 6 bases and J lost 4; bases outside the gene matches: 5. CDR3 length: 14 amino acids. Germline V gives CDR1 MNHEY, CDR2 SMNVEV (reference sequence). CDR3 loop: CASSPNRGNQPQHF. CDR3 nucleotide sequence: TGTGCCAGCAGCCCAAACAGGGGGAATCAGCCCCAGCATTTT.

The chain recombines TRBV5-1 with TRBJ1-6, with 7 bases lining up with TRBD1. CDR3 length equals 14 residues. Trimming removed 3 bases from V and 13 bases from J; junction bases left unmatched: 10. The germline V gene encodes CDR1 SGHRS and CDR2 YFSETQ. CDR3 loop: CASSSGQPLGPLHF. The CDR3 nucleotides read TGCGCCAGCAGCTCGGGACAGCCCCTAGGTCCCCTCCACTTT.

This clone was detected once. CDR3 sequence (DNA): TGCGCCAGCAGCTCGGAGCCACTAGCGGGGGCCTACAATGAGCAGTTCTTC. This gives the protein CASSSEPLAGAYNEQFF. The genes are TRBV5-1 and TRBJ2-1; 11 bases match TRBD2. CDR1 and CDR2 (germline): SGHRS, YFSETQ. The CDR3 spans 17 residues. The ends lost 3 bases at V and 2 bases at J; junction bases unmatched: 7.

The gene calls are TRBV30 and TRBJ1-4; 7 positions agree with TRBD1. The trim removed 0 bases at V and 7 bases at J, leaving 8 bases unmatched. The germline CDR1 and CDR2 sequences are GTSNPN and SVGIG (reference sequence). The CDR3 has 15 amino acids. This CDR3 is CAWSVRQGSGEKLFF. The CDR3, as DNA: TGTGCCTGGAGTGTTCGACAGGGATCGGGTGAAAAACTGTTTTTT.

This chain's CDR3 is CSASGTREGEKLFF. The DNA of the CDR3 is TGCAGCGCCTCCGGGACTCGGGAGGGAGAAAAACTGTTTTTT. V gene TRBV29-1 combines with J gene TRBJ1-4, with TRBD1 as a possible D gene (5 bases). Trimming shortened V by 7 bases and J by 8 bases, and 20 bases separated the two germline ends. The CDR3 length is 14 residues. The V gene's germline CDR1 is SQVTM and CDR2 ANQGSEA.

CDR3 sequence: CASSSATGGMRTDTQYF. In DNA form, the CDR3 reads TGTGCCAGCAGCTCAGCGACAGGGGGAATGAGGACAGATACGCAGTATTTT. The chain is built from TRBV7-2 and TRBJ2-3; 9 bases match TRBD1. The ends lost 4 bases at V and 3 bases at J; junction bases unmatched: 11. Germline V gives CDR1 SGHTA, CDR2 FQGNSA. This CDR3 has 17 amino acids.

This clone has a handful of counts. This chain links TRBV10-1 with TRBJ1-1; D gene unclear. This CDR3 is built from 15 residues. V gave up 7 bases and J gave up 1 base, with 16 bases separating them. Germline values: CDR1 WNHNN, CDR2 SYGVQD (reference sequence). The CDR3 nucleotides are TGCGCCAGCAACCCCCCTAGGGATTCGAACACTGAAGCTTTCTTT. This codes for CASNPPRDSNTEAFF.

This chain links TRBV7-3 with TRBJ1-1; D is unresolved. This CDR3 contains 13 residues. The V gene lost 10 bases and the J gene lost 8 bases, with 20 bases spanning the gap. Per germline, CDR1 SGHTA and CDR2 FQGTGA. The CDR3 DNA is TGTGCCACCCAGCGGGATGAGCGGGGAGAAGCTTTCTTT. It translates to CATQRDERGEAFF. Full variable domain (missing parts from reference TRBV7-3 and TRBJ1-1): GAGVSQTPSNKVTEKGKYVELRCDPISGHTALYWYRQSLGQGPEFLIYFQGTGAADDSGLPNDRFFAVRPEGSVSTLKIQRTERGDSAVYLCATQRDERGEAFFGQGTRLTVV.

A single count supports this clone. The rearrangement uses TRBV4-3 and TRBJ1-6, with D uncertain. V lost 0 bases to trimming and J lost 8 bases, with 8 bases between them. Germline assignment: CDR1 LGHNA and CDR2 YSLEER. The CDR3 has 14 residues. The CDR3 spells CASSQDLADSPLHF. CDR3 DNA: TGCGCCAGCAGCCAAGATCTGGCGGATTCACCCCTCCACTTT.

Concerning this clone itself: Distinct nucleotide sequences in the sample also encode this CDR3. The chain links TRBV28 to TRBJ1-5, with D unclear. This CDR3 region has 11 residues. Trimming pared 2 bases from V and 6 bases from J, leaving 2 bases between. Looked up from germline, CDR1 is MDHEN and CDR2 is SYDVKM. The DNA of the CDR3 is TGTGCCAGCAGTTTAGGTCAGCCCCAGCATTTT. It specifies CASSLGQPQHF.

The chain has TRBV6-6 and TRBJ2-5, with 9 positions matching TRBD1. The CDR3 is made up of 14 amino acids. Trimming took 1 base from V and 4 from J; bases not matched to a gene: 1. Germline loops: CDR1 MNHNY, CDR2 SVGAGI (reference sequence). This CDR3 reads CASSYWGQGETQYF. The CDR3 nucleotides read TGTGCCAGCAGTTACTGGGGACAGGGAGAGACCCAGTACTTC.

Here the CDR3 reads CASSLAGAHQETQYF. DNA of the CDR3: TGTGCCAGCAGCTTGGCGGGGGCCCACCAAGAGACCCAGTACTTC. V is TRBV5-6 and J is TRBJ2-5, with D perhaps being TRBD1 or TRBD2 (6 bases each). V was clipped by 0 bases and J by 0 bases, with 9 bases between them. The CDR3 is made up of 15 amino acids. CDR1 and CDR2 (germline): SGHDT, YYEEEE.

Here the CDR3 DNA reads TGTGCCAGCAGCCGGGGACAAGAATCGATCAATGAGCAGTTCTTC. It specifies CASSRGQESINEQFF. The V call is TRBV5-4, the J call TRBJ2-1, with D possibly matching TRBD1 (6 bases). Germline V CDR1 and CDR2: SGHNT, YYREEE (reference sequence). V shed 4 bases and J shed 6 bases, with 17 bases lying between them. CDR3 size: 15 residues.

The chain has TRBV5-1 and TRBJ2-5; the D gene is possibly TRBD1 (6 bases). Trimming removed 2 bases at V and 4 bases at J, with 12 bases between. The germline V gene has CDR1 SGHRS and CDR2 YFSETQ. The CDR3 extends over 14 amino acids. The DNA of the CDR3 is TGCGCCAGCAGCTTAGGTGGGGGCGGAGAGACCCAGTACTTC. Translation: CASSLGGGGETQYF. The complete variable domain, with remaining parts taken from reference TRBV5-1 and TRBJ2-5, reads KAGVTQTPRYLIKTRGQQVTLSCSPISGHRSVSWYQQTPGQGLQFLFEYFSETQRNKGNFPGRFSGRQFSNSRSEMNVSTLELGDSALYLCASSLGGGGETQYFGPGTRLLVL.

V usage is TRBV6-1 and J usage is TRBJ2-3, with a possible D match to TRBD1 (6 bases). In germline, CDR1 is MNHNS, CDR2 SASEGT. The CDR3 has 15 residues. Trimming took off 1 base at V and 4 bases at J, with 12 bases between the two ends. The CDR3, as DNA: TGTGCCAGCAGTGAAGGGTTTTCAGGGGCAGATACGCAGTATTTT. The encoded protein is CASSEGFSGADTQYF.

This chain links TRBV19 with TRBJ2-1; 8 bases are a match to TRBD1. Germline V CDR1 and CDR2: LNHDA, SQIVND (reference sequence). Trimming took 6 bases from V and 0 from J; bases not matched to a gene: 4. The CDR3 has 15 residues. CDR3 region: CASSRDRSSYNEQFF. DNA for the CDR3: TGTGCCAGTAGCAGGGACAGGAGCTCCTACAATGAGCAGTTCTTC.

The rearrangement joins TRBV6-5 to TRBJ1-2; tentatively, D is TRBD1 (6 bases). Germline values: CDR1 MNHEY, CDR2 SVGAGI. The CDR3 is made up of 12 amino acids. V lost 10 bases to trimming and J lost 6 bases, with 15 bases between them. CDR3 sequence: CAIQGNSDGYTF. The CDR3 DNA sequence: TGTGCCATACAGGGAAACAGCGATGGCTACACCTTC.

The gene calls are TRBV19 and TRBJ2-5; 9 nucleotides align to TRBD1. Germline values: CDR1 LNHDA, CDR2 SQIVND (reference sequence). Germline trimming cut 5 bases from V and 5 bases from J; bases unmatched to any gene: 9. This CDR3 has 15 amino acids. CDR3 bases: TGTGCCAGTAGTGCACCACAGGGGGCGGGGGAGACCCAGTACTTC. Its protein product is CASSAPQGAGETQYF.

V usage is TRBV5-1 and J usage is TRBJ2-7; 8 bases match TRBD2. This CDR3 is built from 14 residues. The V gene's germline CDR1 is SGHRS and CDR2 YFSETQ. The trim removed 4 bases at V and 2 bases at J, leaving 5 bases unmatched. CDR3 loop: CASSPGGSPYEQYF. CDR3 sequence (DNA): TGCGCCAGCAGCCCGGGGGGGAGCCCCTACGAGCAGTACTTC. Looking up the rest from reference TRBV5-1 and TRBJ2-7 gives the full variable domain: KAGVTQTPRYLIKTRGQQVTLSCSPISGHRSVSWYQQTPGQGLQFLFEYFSETQRNKGNFPGRFSGRQFSNSRSEMNVSTLELGDSALYLCASSPGGSPYEQYFGPGTRLTVT.

The chain joins TRBV6-5 to TRBJ1-5, with D uncertain. Germline CDR1 reads MNHEY; CDR2 reads SVGAGI. V lost 1 base, J lost 5 bases, and 9 bases lay in between. CDR3 length: 14 amino acids. The CDR3 DNA is TGTGCCAGCAGTTACTTGGGTAGGGATCAGCCCCAGCATTTT. Translating gives CASSYLGRDQPQHF.

The chain is built from TRBV7-2 and TRBJ1-1; the D gene is possibly TRBD1 (6 bases). This CDR3 contains 13 residues. Trimming removed 6 bases at V and 1 base at J, with 9 bases between. Germline lookup yields CDR1 SGHTA and CDR2 FQGNSA. CDR3 DNA: TGTGCCAGCAGACAACAGGGGAACACTGAAGCTTTCTTT. It is translated as CASRQQGNTEAFF.

This clone turned up a few times. The chain combines TRBV5-5 with TRBJ1-2; 9 nucleotides line up with TRBD1. This CDR3 has 15 residues. Germline V gene sequence: CDR1 SGHKS, CDR2 YYEKEE (reference sequence). V was clipped by 3 bases and J by 4 bases; unmatched bases: 7. The CDR3 coding sequence is TGTGCCAGCAGCTCCCCCCGGGACAGGGTCTATGGCTACACCTTC. Encoded protein: CASSSPRDRVYGYTF.

This clone was picked up one time. The gene calls are TRBV7-2 and TRBJ1-2; D gene ambiguous. The CDR3 runs 12 residues. V was cut by 4 bases and J by 4 bases, with 7 bases left in between. The germline gives CDR1 SGHTA, CDR2 FQGNSA. The CDR3: CASSSRSYGYTF. The CDR3 region has the DNA TGTGCCAGCAGCTCTCGATCCTATGGCTACACCTTC.